The clone carrying this T cell receptor (beta chain) has a handful of counts. Its antigen remains unknown. This sample is part of a study of T cells after yellow fever vaccination. TCRdb passed the 5' RACE reads through MiXCR, listing each CDR3 protein once. Among some 400,000 distinct CDR3 sequences listed, 18% were seen once. The germline V gene encodes CDR1 ENHRY and CDR2 SYGVKD. The CDR3 sequence is 15 residues long. The trim removed 6 bases at V and 6 bases at J, leaving 11 bases unmatched. Overall study findings and caveats: The secondary response showed a weaker magnitude and a faster peak, day 5 versus 15. Post-booster samples contained most primary-vaccination clones (around 95% CD4, almost 90% CD8).

This receptor was taken from a man aged 18 to 35 who received the YFV17D yellow fever vaccine. This chain uses TRBV10-3 with TRBJ2-3, with 8 bases that match TRBD2. The sequencing used PBMCs, collected before the yellow fever booster vaccination. The CDR3 is CAIRLAGGTTDTQYF. The CDR3 nucleotides read TGTGCCATCAGGCTAGCGGGCGGGACCACCGATACGCAGTATTTT.